Presented here are 17 T cell receptor beta chains from one specimen sequenced in a study of T-cell memory formation after mild COVID-19. MiXCR, run by TCRdb on the 5' RACE reads, gives a single entry per CDR3 protein. The repertoire holds roughly 110,000 distinct CDR3 sequences, 9.5% to 15% seen once, with 27% in the top ten. The sequenced material came from PBMCs or a T cell subset sorted from them (not recorded which). Receptors were obtained from an adult woman who had mild COVID-19 (a few samples of this study predate the infection). Cell type and time point are not known.

The chain links TRBV7-9 to TRBJ1-2; D call uncertain. This CDR3 is 16 amino acids long. Trimming shortened V by 0 bases and J by 4 bases, and 15 bases separated the two germline ends. CDR1 is SEHNR, CDR2 FQNEAQ, per germline (reference sequence). CDR3 bases: TGTGCCAGCAGCTTAGCGTCGTTCTTGCGGTCCTATGGCTACACCTTC. Amino acid sequence: CASSLASFLRSYGYTF. Using reference TRBV7-9 and TRBJ1-2 for the parts outside the CDR3, the full variable domain is DTGVSQNPRHKITKRGQNVTFRCDPISEHNRLYWYRQTLGQGPEFLTYFQNEAQLEKSRLLSDRFSAERPKGSFSTLEIQRTEQGDSAMYLCASSLASFLRSYGYTFGSGTRLTVV.

The rearrangement joins TRBV20-1 to TRBJ2-7; 8 bases fit TRBD2. The V gene end was trimmed by 0 bases and the J gene end by 2 bases; junction bases not matched to a gene: 9. Germline V gene lookup returns CDR1 DFQATT and CDR2 SNEGSKA (reference sequence). The CDR3 spans 16 residues. The CDR3 region has the DNA TGCAGTGCTAGAGACCTGTCCGGGGGGGAAACCTACGAGCAGTACTTC. It encodes CSARDLSGGETYEQYF.

The rearrangement links TRBV5-1 to TRBJ1-6, with 12 nucleotides matching TRBD1. Germline-derived CDR1 and CDR2 are SGHRS and YFSETQ. There are 15 residues in the CDR3. V gave up 1 base and J gave up 9 bases; unmatched junction bases: 2. The CDR3 sequence: CASSLRDRGLSPLHF. Written as DNA, the CDR3 is TGCGCCAGCAGCTTGCGGGACAGGGGGCTTTCACCCCTCCACTTT.

CDR3 sequence (DNA): TGTGCCAGCAGTTTACAGGGGTTAGGGGAGCAGTACTTC. Translated, it gives CASSLQGLGEQYF. J is TRBJ2-7 and V is TRBV12-3 or TRBV12-4; maybe TRBD1 (6 bases). Deletions cut 2 bases from V and 7 bases from J, with 12 bases between. The CDR3 totals 13 residues.

This chain uses TRBV29-1 with TRBJ2-2; maybe TRBD1 (6 bases). Trimming cost V 1 base and J 0 bases, with 18 bases left between them. CDR1 is SQVTM, CDR2 ANQGSEA, per germline. The CDR3 is 18 amino acids. CDR3 loop: CSVEGSTLTGPNTGELFF. DNA of the CDR3: TGCAGCGTTGAAGGATCCACGCTTACAGGGCCGAACACCGGGGAGCTGTTTTTT.

This clonotype was seen more than once but under ten times. The chain uses TRBV27 and TRBJ2-3, with D perhaps given as TRBD1 or TRBD2 (5 bases each). CDR3 length equals 13 residues. Trimming took off 8 bases at V and 4 bases at J, with 13 bases between the two ends. The germline CDR1 and CDR2 sequences are MNHEY and SMNVEV (reference sequence). Here the CDR3 DNA reads TGTGCCAGCGGGACGTTGGCGCCAGATACGCAGTATTTT. It translates to CASGTLAPDTQYF.

Many counts were recorded for this clonotype. The rearrangement uses TRBV6-1 and TRBJ2-5; D is undetermined. Trimming took off 4 bases at V and 1 base at J, with 1 base between the two ends. The V gene's germline CDR1 is MNHNS and CDR2 SASEGT. The CDR3 spans 11 residues. The CDR3 coding sequence is TGTGCCAGCAGTGGCCAAGAGACCCAGTACTTC. Its translation: CASSGQETQYF.

This chain joins TRBV5-1 and TRBJ2-2; 9 bases line up with TRBD1. This CDR3 has 15 residues. CDR1 SGHRS and CDR2 YFSETQ come from the germline V gene. The ends lost 5 bases at V and 5 bases at J; junction bases unmatched: 7. This CDR3 is CASRYGTGNTGELFF. The CDR3 coding sequence is TGCGCCAGCAGATACGGGACAGGGAATACCGGGGAGCTGTTTTTT.

V usage is TRBV4-3 and J usage is TRBJ2-2; a possible D gene is TRBD2 (6 bases). In germline, CDR1 is LGHNA, CDR2 YSLEER. V shed 0 bases and J shed 0 bases, with 8 bases lying between them. This CDR3 contains 16 residues. Written as DNA, the CDR3 is TGCGCCAGCAGCCAAGAAGCGGGTTCGAACACCGGGGAGCTGTTTTTT. Translation: CASSQEAGSNTGELFF.

This clonotype was found a few times. The chain couples TRBV6-2 or TRBV6-3 to TRBJ1-1; TRBD1 agrees at 7 bases. Trimming took 0 bases from V and 0 from J; bases not matched to a gene: 13. The CDR3 covers 19 residues. The germline V gene encodes CDR1 MNHEY and CDR2 SVGEGT. The chain's CDR3 is CASSYSKGQIYPLNTEAFF. The CDR3 DNA reads as TGTGCCAGCAGTTACTCGAAGGGACAGATCTATCCCTTGAACACTGAAGCTTTCTTT.

This clonotype was seen a few times. The genes are TRBV7-2 and TRBJ1-6, with D maybe TRBD1 (5 bases). The V end lost 5 bases, the J end lost 6 bases, and 14 bases lay between the germline ends. The germline V gene encodes CDR1 SGHTA and CDR2 FQGNSA. The CDR3 sequence is 15 residues long. The CDR3 loop reads CASSPTANPNSPLHF. DNA of the CDR3: TGTGCCAGCAGCCCGACAGCAAACCCTAATTCACCCCTCCACTTT. Supplemented by reference TRBV7-2 and TRBJ1-6, the full variable domain reads GAGVSQSPSNKVTEKGKDVELRCDPISGHTALYWYRQSLGQGLEFLIYFQGNSAPDKSGLPSDRFSAERTGGSVSTLTIQRTQQEDSAVYLCASSPTANPNSPLHFGNGTRLTVT.

This chain links TRBV27 with TRBJ2-7; TRBD2 agrees at 8 bases. Germline CDR1 and CDR2: MNHEY and SMNVEV (reference sequence). V gave up 5 bases and J gave up 5 bases; unmatched junction bases: 5. The CDR3 runs to 13 residues. This CDR3 reads CASSLSGVNEQYF. The CDR3 DNA reads as TGTGCCAGCAGTCTTAGCGGGGTCAACGAGCAGTACTTC.

The chain couples TRBV20-1 to TRBJ2-1; the D is unclear. V lost 0 bases and J lost 0, with 6 bases in between. This CDR3 has 14 residues. Germline V gene sequence: CDR1 DFQATT, CDR2 SNEGSKA (reference sequence). The CDR3 DNA follows: TGCAGTGCTAGAGAACTAAACTCCTACAATGAGCAGTTCTTC. Encoded protein: CSARELNSYNEQFF.

This clonotype was counted many times. The V and J genes are TRBV14 and TRBJ2-3; TRBD1 matches at 7 bases. This CDR3 comprises 13 residues. V lost 5 bases and J lost 4; bases outside the gene matches: 3. Germline V lookup: CDR1 SGHDN, CDR2 FVKESK. Here the CDR3 reads CASSTTGPDTQYF. The CDR3 nucleotides read TGTGCCAGCAGCACGACAGGGCCAGATACGCAGTATTTT.

There are a few counts of this clonotype. The V and J genes are TRBV15 and TRBJ2-7; possibly TRBD1 for D (6 bases). The CDR3 runs 15 residues. Germline CDR1 LNHNV, CDR2 YYDKDF (reference sequence). Deletions cut 0 bases from V and 6 bases from J, with 15 bases between. The CDR3 DNA reads as TGTGCCACCAGCAGAGATAGGGAGCAGGGGCTCGAGCAGTACTTC. Encoded protein: CATSRDREQGLEQYF. The complete variable domain, with remaining parts taken from reference TRBV15 and TRBJ2-7, reads DAMVIQNPRYQVTQFGKPVTLSCSQTLNHNVMYWYQQKSSQAPKLLFHYYDKDFNNEADTPDNFQSRRPNTSFCFLDIRSPGLGDTAMYLCATSRDREQGLEQYFGPGTRLTVT.

This clonotype was counted only a few times. V and J are TRBV6-5 and TRBJ1-3; D not certain. The V and J ends lost 4 bases and 0 bases respectively, with 13 bases between them. The CDR3 length is 16 residues. The germline V gene encodes CDR1 MNHEY and CDR2 SVGAGI. Written as DNA, the CDR3 is TGTGCCAGCAGTTCTCCGGACTCCCTCTCTGGAAACACCATATATTTT. This translates into CASSSPDSLSGNTIYF.

This clonotype has at least ten counts. The rearrangement joins TRBV7-2 to TRBJ2-1, with D uncertain. This CDR3 has 12 amino acids. Germline loops: CDR1 SGHTA, CDR2 FQGNSA. V shed 0 bases and J shed 8 bases, with 5 bases lying between them. The CDR3 region is CASSLALYEQFF. CDR3 bases: TGTGCCAGCAGCTTAGCGCTGTATGAGCAGTTCTTC.